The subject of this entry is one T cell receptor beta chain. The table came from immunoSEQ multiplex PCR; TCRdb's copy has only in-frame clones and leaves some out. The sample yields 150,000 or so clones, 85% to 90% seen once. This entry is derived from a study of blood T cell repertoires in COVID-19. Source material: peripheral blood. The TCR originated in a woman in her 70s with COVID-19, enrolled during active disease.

CDR3 in DNA: TGCGCCAGTACCCTTGGGGGGAGCAATCAGCCCCAGCATTTT. Its protein product is CASTLGGSNQPQHF. The chain uses TRBV5-1 and TRBJ1-5, with a weak D call TRBD1 (5 bases). This CDR3 comprises 14 residues. V lost 8 bases, J lost 1 base, and 13 bases lay in between. Germline CDR1 is SGHRS and CDR2 is YFSETQ.